This is a list of T cell receptor beta chains from one sample in a study of blood T cell repertoires in COVID-19. Some clones are missing from TCRdb's copy, which holds only in-frame ones; the method was immunoSEQ multiplex PCR. This repertoire shows 450,000 to 500,000 clones, approximately 85% found once; its top ten account for more than 3%. Sequences were obtained from peripheral blood. All receptors derive from a human donor in a cohort sampled during active COVID-19. CDR3s include the opening cysteine and the closing phenylalanine or tryptophan. Not every row has a clone size; where given, it reads once, few, many or a size class.

TRBV3-1/TRBV3-2 . CASSQVLRGTEAFF
TRBV29-1 . CSVVPPWAGSTDTQYF
TRBV6-1 . CASSDTSSGDYGEQYF
TRBV29-1 . CSVEQDRGADNEQFF
TRBV20-1 . CSAQQWSEAFF
TRBV30 . CAWRVAGRDSPLHF
TRBV27 . CASSMRTSNQPQHF
TRBV5-1 . CASSLAGMAGTEAFF
TRBV6-5 once CASSYLSYNEQFF
TRBV15 . CATSRDGVASDTQYF
TRBV12-5 . CASGRGLAETQYF
TRBV15 . CATSRVGRVNTEAFF
TRBV9 . CASSVGVLAGVGEETQYF
TRBV7-2 . CASSPDRNYGYTF
TRBV18 . CASSNPGLEQFF
TRBV19 . CASSTSGTGSTEAFF
TRBV5-1 . CASSSKWTGGYGYTF
TRBV18 . CASSPPTGFSEKLFF
TRBV6-4 . CASKPASGSPDTQYF
TRBV19 . CASSMDSGLGTEAFF